The 20 T cell receptor beta chains below all came from one sample that was sequenced in a study of technical replicates of blood from several donors. Only in-frame clones appear in the TCRdb table, and some are missing; sequencing was by immunoSEQ multiplex PCR. Of tens of thousands of clones in the sample, 80% to 95% were seen once. The sequencing input was T cells isolated from PBMCs. Receptor source: a human donor in good health.

The CDR3 DNA reads TGCAGCGTAGAAATGCAGGAGGTGAGCCCGAACACCATATATTTT. Its translation is CSVEMQEVSPNTIYF. This chain connects TRBV29-1 to TRBJ1-3, with D unresolved. The V end was cut by 6 bases, the J end by 7 bases, with 22 bases between. Germline CDR1 SQVTM, CDR2 ANQGSEA. This CDR3 comprises 15 residues.

The chain couples TRBV28 to TRBJ2-1, with D unclear. CDR1 MDHEN and CDR2 SYDVKM come from the germline V gene. The CDR3 covers 15 residues. Trimming shortened V by 3 bases and J by 2 bases, and 11 bases separated the two germline ends. This CDR3 reads CASSLPWQAYNEQFF. The CDR3 DNA follows: TGTGCCAGCAGTTTGCCATGGCAGGCCTACAATGAGCAGTTCTTC.

The chain has TRBV28 and TRBJ2-7; D remains ambiguous. Trimming left V 3 bases short and J 0 bases short, with 9 bases between. The CDR3 totals 14 residues. Germline assignment: CDR1 MDHEN and CDR2 SYDVKM. The CDR3 spells CASSFHSSSYEQYF. CDR3 bases: TGTGCCAGCAGTTTTCACTCTAGCTCCTACGAGCAGTACTTC.

The V and J genes are TRBV5-1 and TRBJ2-3, with 14 bases that match TRBD2. CDR3 size: 16 residues. Trimming took 0 bases from V and 5 from J; bases not matched to a gene: 2. The germline gives CDR1 SGHRS, CDR2 YFSETQ. Here the CDR3 DNA reads TGCGCCAGCAGCTTGGGACTAGCGGGAGGGGTAGATACGCAGTATTTT. This codes for CASSLGLAGGVDTQYF.

The J gene is TRBJ2-3, the V gene TRBV7-6, with a possible D match to TRBD2 (6 bases). Trimming stripped 5 bases from V and 0 bases from J, with 15 bases between. CDR3 length: 16 residues. The germline gives CDR1 SGHVS, CDR2 FNYEAQ. The CDR3 is CASSTRTTISTDTQYF. The CDR3 DNA reads TGTGCCAGCAGCACCCGGACTACTATTAGCACAGATACGCAGTATTTT.

The CDR3: CASSLPGNEKLFF. Written as DNA, the CDR3 is TGTGCCAGCAGCTTGCCAGGGAATGAAAAACTGTTTTTT. The chain links TRBV7-8 to TRBJ1-4; tentative D call: TRBD1 (5 bases). V lost 3 bases and J 5 bases, leaving 7 bases between the germline ends. The V gene's germline CDR1 is SGHVS and CDR2 FQNEAQ. There are 13 residues in the CDR3.

J is TRBJ1-5 and V is TRBV27, with a possible D match to TRBD1 (5 bases). The germline V gene has CDR1 MNHEY and CDR2 SMNVEV (reference sequence). V was pared by 5 bases and J by 7 bases, with 12 bases between. The CDR3 is made up of 13 amino acids. The CDR3 nucleotides read TGTGCCAGCAGTCCACGGGGGAAACAGCCCCAGCATTTT. It encodes CASSPRGKQPQHF.

The V gene is TRBV7-2, the J gene TRBJ2-7; tentative D call: TRBD2 (7 bases). The length of the CDR3 is 15 residues. V gave up 2 bases and J gave up 5 bases, with 16 bases separating them. The V gene's germline CDR1 is SGHTA and CDR2 FQGNSA. The CDR3 spells CASSLLGGELDEQYF. In DNA form, the CDR3 reads TGTGCCAGCAGCTTACTAGGGGGGGAATTGGACGAGCAGTACTTC.

The chain is built from TRBV19 and TRBJ2-2, with TRBD2 matching 14 bases. The germline gives CDR1 LNHDA, CDR2 SQIVND (reference sequence). The CDR3 length is 17 residues. V lost 6 bases and J lost 4; bases outside the gene matches: 7. The CDR3 sequence: CASRTSGRARGTGELFF. CDR3 nucleotide sequence: TGTGCCAGTAGGACTAGCGGGAGGGCACGAGGCACCGGGGAGCTGTTTTTT.

This clone has only a few counts. The chain links TRBV5-1 to TRBJ1-1; 7 positions match TRBD1. The CDR3 has 15 amino acids. V lost 8 bases and J lost 7; bases outside the gene matches: 17. From germline, CDR1 is SGHRS and CDR2 YFSETQ. The DNA for the CDR3 is TGCGCCAGTTCCGCCAGCGGACAGGAGTTTTATGAAGCTTTCTTT. Translating gives CASSASGQEFYEAFF.

The chain has TRBV28 and TRBJ2-7; perhaps TRBD1 as D (5 bases). Germline V gene sequence: CDR1 MDHEN, CDR2 SYDVKM. V lost 3 bases and J 2 bases, leaving 17 bases between the germline ends. This CDR3 contains 16 residues. The CDR3: CASSFRLGKGTYEQYF. The CDR3 DNA is TGTGCCAGCAGTTTTCGTCTGGGTAAGGGGACCTACGAGCAGTACTTC.

The chain recombines TRBV4-1 with TRBJ2-1, with 15 bases that match TRBD2. Losses at the gene ends were 1 base for V and 8 bases for J; bases not matched to a gene: 9. The germline V gene has CDR1 MGHRA and CDR2 YSYEKL. The CDR3 length is 18 residues. Here the CDR3 DNA reads TGCGCCAGCAGCCAAGGTGGCGGGACTAGCGGGAGGTTCGATGAGCAGTTCTTC. This sequence encodes CASSQGGGTSGRFDEQFF.

The rearrangement joins TRBV5-1 to TRBJ2-6; TRBD1 agrees at 7 bases. This CDR3 contains 16 residues. Per germline, CDR1 SGHRS and CDR2 YFSETQ. J gave up 4 bases and V 1 base, and 5 bases lay outside the gene matches. In DNA form, the CDR3 reads TGCGCCAGCAGCTTGCGGACAGGACAAGGGGCCAACGTCCTGACTTTC. This gives the protein CASSLRTGQGANVLTF.

CDR3 protein: CASSSGGRREIGETQYF. CDR3 in DNA: TGTGCCAGTTCCTCCGGCGGCCGGCGGGAGATTGGAGAGACCCAGTACTTC. The chain uses TRBV19 and TRBJ2-5, with 7 bases that match TRBD2. Looked up from germline, CDR1 is LNHDA and CDR2 is SQIVND (reference sequence). This CDR3 has 17 amino acids. Unmatched junction bases numbered 19, after V lost 8 bases and J lost 4 bases.

The chain combines TRBV27 with TRBJ2-7, with 9 bases matching TRBD2. The CDR3 has 17 residues. V lost 5 bases, J lost 2 bases, and 13 bases stayed unmatched. Germline CDR1 reads MNHEY; CDR2 reads SMNVEV (reference sequence). Written as DNA, the CDR3 is TGTGCCAGCAGTCCCTCCAACTGGCGGGAGGGGGCCTACGAGCAGTACTTC. Protein sequence: CASSPSNWREGAYEQYF.

This chain links TRBV11-2 with TRBJ2-7, with a weak D call TRBD2 (7 bases). Germline loops: CDR1 SGHAT, CDR2 FQNNGV. Trimming removed 6 bases at V and 2 bases at J, with 17 bases between. CDR3 length: 15 amino acids. The CDR3 region is CASSPSVGGAYEQYF. The CDR3 DNA is TGTGCCAGCAGTCCGTCCGTAGGGGGGGCCTACGAGCAGTACTTC. Supplemented by reference TRBV11-2 and TRBJ2-7, the full variable domain reads EAGVAQSPRYKIIEKRQSVAFWCNPISGHATLYWYQQILGQGPKLLIQFQNNGVVDDSQLPKDRFSAERLKGVDSTLKIQPAKLEDSAVYLCASSPSVGGAYEQYFGPGTRLTVT.

In this sample, this clone turned up once. This sequence joins TRBV19 and TRBJ1-5; the match to TRBD1 covers 11 bases. From germline, CDR1 is LNHDA and CDR2 SQIVND (reference sequence). This CDR3 region has 15 residues. Trimming cost V 7 bases and J 2 bases; bases outside gene matches: 4. Written as DNA, the CDR3 is TGTGCCAGTACCTGGACAGGGGGCCGCAATCAGCCCCAGCATTTT. Protein: CASTWTGGRNQPQHF.

This clone was counted a few times. This chain connects TRBV9 to TRBJ2-3, with TRBD1 as a possible D gene (5 bases). The CDR3 has 15 residues. V was cut by 4 bases and J by 3 bases, with 15 bases left in between. Germline loops: CDR1 SGDLS, CDR2 YYNGEE. CDR3 DNA: TGTGCCAGCAGCCTCAGGGCACATGGAACAGATACGCAGTATTTT. This translates into CASSLRAHGTDTQYF.

The rearrangement joins TRBV18 to TRBJ1-1; 7 bases are shared with TRBD1. Germline CDR1 KGHSH, CDR2 LQKENI. J was trimmed by 8 bases and V by 5 bases; bases with no gene match: 14. CDR3 length: 15 residues. CDR3 nucleotides: TGTGCCAGCTCAGCTATGACAGGGCTGGCCCAAGAAGCTTTCTTT. Amino acids: CASSAMTGLAQEAFF.

The V gene is TRBV11-3, the J gene TRBJ2-7, with D unclear. Looked up from germline, CDR1 is SGHNT and CDR2 is YENEEA. The CDR3 contains 14 residues. Trimming cost V 1 base and J 2 bases, with 9 bases left between them. CDR3 residues: CASSLGSATYEQYF. The CDR3 DNA follows: TGTGCCAGCAGCTTAGGCAGCGCGACCTACGAGCAGTACTTC.